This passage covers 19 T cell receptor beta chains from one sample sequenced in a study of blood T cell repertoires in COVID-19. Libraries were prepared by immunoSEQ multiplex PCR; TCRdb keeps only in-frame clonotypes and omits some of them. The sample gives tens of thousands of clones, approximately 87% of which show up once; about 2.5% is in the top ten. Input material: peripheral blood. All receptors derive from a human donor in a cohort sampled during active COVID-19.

The CDR3, as DNA: TGTGCCAGCAGCCCCCGGGGGGACGGAGAATCACCCCTCCACTTT. Its protein product is CASSPRGDGESPLHF. The rearrangement uses TRBV5-4 and TRBJ1-6; possibly TRBD1 for D (5 bases). V lost 4 bases, J lost 10 bases, and 18 bases lay in between. In germline, CDR1 is SGHNT, CDR2 YYREEE (reference sequence). This CDR3 is built from 15 residues.

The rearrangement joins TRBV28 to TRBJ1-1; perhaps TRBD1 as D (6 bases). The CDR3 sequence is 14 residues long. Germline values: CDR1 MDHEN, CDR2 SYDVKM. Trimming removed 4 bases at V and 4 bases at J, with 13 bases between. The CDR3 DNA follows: TGTGCCAGCAGTTCCTACAGGGTCGGCACTGAAGCTTTCTTT. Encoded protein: CASSSYRVGTEAFF.

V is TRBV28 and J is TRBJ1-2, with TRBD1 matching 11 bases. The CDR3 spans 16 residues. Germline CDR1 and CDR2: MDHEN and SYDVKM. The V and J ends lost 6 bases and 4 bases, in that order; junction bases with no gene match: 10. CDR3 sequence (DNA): TGTGCCAGCAGCCTAGTATCCGGGACAGGGGGCTATGGCTACACCTTC. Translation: CASSLVSGTGGYGYTF.

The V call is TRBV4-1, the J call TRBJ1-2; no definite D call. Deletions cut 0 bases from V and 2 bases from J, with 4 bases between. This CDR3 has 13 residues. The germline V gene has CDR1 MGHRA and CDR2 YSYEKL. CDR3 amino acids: CASSQDRNYGYTF. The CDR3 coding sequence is TGCGCCAGCAGCCAAGACAGGAACTATGGCTACACCTTC.

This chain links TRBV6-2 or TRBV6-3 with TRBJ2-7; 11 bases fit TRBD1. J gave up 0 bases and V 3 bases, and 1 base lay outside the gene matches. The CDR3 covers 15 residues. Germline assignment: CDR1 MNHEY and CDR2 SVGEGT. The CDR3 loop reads CASSYGTGGSYEQYF. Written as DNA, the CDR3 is TGTGCCAGCAGTTATGGGACAGGGGGCTCCTACGAGCAGTACTTC.

The CDR3 loop is CASSVKPGPYEQYF. CDR3 coding DNA: TGTGCCAGCAGCGTAAAACCAGGGCCTTACGAGCAGTACTTC. The chain has TRBV7-3 and TRBJ2-7; the D gene is possibly TRBD1 (5 bases). The length of the CDR3 is 14 residues. CDR1 and CDR2 (germline): SGHTA, FQGTGA. The germline V and J ends were trimmed by 5 bases and 4 bases, with 15 bases remaining between them.

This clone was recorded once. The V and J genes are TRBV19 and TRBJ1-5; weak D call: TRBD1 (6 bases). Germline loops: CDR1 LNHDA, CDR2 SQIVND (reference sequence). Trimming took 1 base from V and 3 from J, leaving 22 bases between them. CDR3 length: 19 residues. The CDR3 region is CASSIALNLQGTINQPQHF. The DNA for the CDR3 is TGTGCCAGTAGTATAGCCCTAAATCTGCAGGGGACAATCAATCAGCCCCAGCATTTT. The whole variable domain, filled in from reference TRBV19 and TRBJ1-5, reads DGGITQSPKYLFRKEGQNVTLSCEQNLNHDAMYWYRQDPGQGLRLIYYSQIVNDFQKGDIAEGYSVSREKKESFPLTVTSAQKNPTAFYLCASSIALNLQGTINQPQHFGDGTRLSIL.

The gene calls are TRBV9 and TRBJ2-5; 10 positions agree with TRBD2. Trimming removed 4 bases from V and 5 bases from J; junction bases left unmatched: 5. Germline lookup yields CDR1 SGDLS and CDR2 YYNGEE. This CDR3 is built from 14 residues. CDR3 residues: CASSFLAGDETQYF. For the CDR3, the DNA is TGTGCCAGCAGCTTCCTAGCGGGGGATGAGACCCAGTACTTC. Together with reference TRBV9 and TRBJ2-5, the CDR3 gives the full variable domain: DSGVTQTPKHLITATGQRVTLRCSPRSGDLSVYWYQQSLDQGLQFLIQYYNGEERAKGNILERFSAQQFPDLHSELNLSSLELGDSALYFCASSFLAGDETQYFGPGTRLLVL.

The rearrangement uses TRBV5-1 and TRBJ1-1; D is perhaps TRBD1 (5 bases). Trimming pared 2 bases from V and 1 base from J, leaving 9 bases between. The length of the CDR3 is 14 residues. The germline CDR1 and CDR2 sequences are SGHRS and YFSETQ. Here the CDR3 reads CASSLGHANTEAFF. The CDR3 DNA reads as TGCGCCAGCAGCTTAGGACATGCGAACACTGAAGCTTTCTTT.

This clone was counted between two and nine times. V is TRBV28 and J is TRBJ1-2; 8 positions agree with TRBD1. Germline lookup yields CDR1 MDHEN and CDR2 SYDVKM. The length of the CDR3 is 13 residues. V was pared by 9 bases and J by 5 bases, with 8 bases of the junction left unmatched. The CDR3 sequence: CASKRTGPYGYTF. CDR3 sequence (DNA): TGTGCCAGTAAAAGGACAGGGCCATATGGCTACACCTTC.

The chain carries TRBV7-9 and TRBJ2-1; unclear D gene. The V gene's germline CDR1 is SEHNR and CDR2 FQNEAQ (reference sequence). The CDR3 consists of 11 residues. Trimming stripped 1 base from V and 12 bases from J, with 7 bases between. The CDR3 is CASSLDFGQFF. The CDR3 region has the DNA TGTGCCAGCAGCTTAGACTTCGGGCAGTTCTTC.

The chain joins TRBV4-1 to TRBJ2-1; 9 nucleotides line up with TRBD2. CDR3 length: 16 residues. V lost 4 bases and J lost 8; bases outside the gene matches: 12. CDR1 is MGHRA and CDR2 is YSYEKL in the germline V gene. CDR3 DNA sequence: TGCGCCAGCAGCCGCCAACCGGGACTAGCTTTTTATGAGCAGTTCTTC. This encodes CASSRQPGLAFYEQFF.

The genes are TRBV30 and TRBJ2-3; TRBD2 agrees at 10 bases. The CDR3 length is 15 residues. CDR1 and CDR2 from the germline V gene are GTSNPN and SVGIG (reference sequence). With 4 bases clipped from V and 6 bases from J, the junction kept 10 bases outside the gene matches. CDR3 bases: TGTGCCTGGACCCCGGCTAGCGGGAGAAGGGATACGCAGTATTTT. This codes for CAWTPASGRRDTQYF.

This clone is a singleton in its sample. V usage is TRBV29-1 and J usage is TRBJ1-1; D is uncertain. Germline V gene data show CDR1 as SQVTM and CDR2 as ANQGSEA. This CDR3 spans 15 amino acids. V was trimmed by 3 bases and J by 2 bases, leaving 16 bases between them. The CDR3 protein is CSVDGGLIPNTEAFF. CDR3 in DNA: TGCAGCGTTGACGGAGGCCTGATCCCAAACACTGAAGCTTTCTTT.

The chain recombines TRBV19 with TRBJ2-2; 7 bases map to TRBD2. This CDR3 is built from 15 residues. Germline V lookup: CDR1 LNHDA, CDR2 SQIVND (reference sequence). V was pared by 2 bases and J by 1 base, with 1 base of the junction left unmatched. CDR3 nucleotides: TGTGCCAGTAGTATATCGGGGGGGAACACCGGGGAGCTGTTTTTT. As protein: CASSISGGNTGELFF. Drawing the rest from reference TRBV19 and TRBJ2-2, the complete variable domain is DGGITQSPKYLFRKEGQNVTLSCEQNLNHDAMYWYRQDPGQGLRLIYYSQIVNDFQKGDIAEGYSVSREKKESFPLTVTSAQKNPTAFYLCASSISGGNTGELFFGEGSRLTVL.

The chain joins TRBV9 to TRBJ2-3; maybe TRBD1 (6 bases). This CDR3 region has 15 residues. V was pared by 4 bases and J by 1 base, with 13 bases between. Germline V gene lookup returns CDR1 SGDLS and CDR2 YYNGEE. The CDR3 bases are TGTGCCAGCAGCACCTACAGGGTAGGCACAGATACGCAGTATTTT. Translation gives CASSTYRVGTDTQYF.

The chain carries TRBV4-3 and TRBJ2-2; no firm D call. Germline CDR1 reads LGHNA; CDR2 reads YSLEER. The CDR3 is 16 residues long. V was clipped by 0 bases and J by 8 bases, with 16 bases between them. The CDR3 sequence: CASSQDLAGRPGELFF. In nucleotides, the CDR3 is TGCGCCAGCAGCCAAGATCTGGCAGGCCGTCCGGGGGAGCTGTTTTTT.

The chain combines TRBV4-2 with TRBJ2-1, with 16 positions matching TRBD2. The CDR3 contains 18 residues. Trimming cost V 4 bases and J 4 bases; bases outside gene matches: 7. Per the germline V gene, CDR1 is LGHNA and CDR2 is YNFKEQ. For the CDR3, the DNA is TGTGCCAGCAGCCGAACCGGGACTAGCGGGAGGGCTTACAATGAGCAGTTCTTC. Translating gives CASSRTGTSGRAYNEQFF.

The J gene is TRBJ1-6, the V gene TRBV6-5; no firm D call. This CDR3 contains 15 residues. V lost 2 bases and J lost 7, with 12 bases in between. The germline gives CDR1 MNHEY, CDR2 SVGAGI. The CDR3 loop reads CASSYREDGNSPLHF. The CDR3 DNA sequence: TGTGCCAGCAGTTACCGGGAGGACGGGAATTCACCCCTCCACTTT.